This entry lists 14 T cell receptor beta chains sequenced from one sample in a study of cytomegalovirus exposure and HLA in healthy donors. Primers for the PCR totalled 60 Vbeta and 13 Jbeta. Generated by immunoSEQ multiplex PCR, the TCRdb table keeps only in-frame clones and is missing some. Its table lists about 130,000 clones. The sample comprised PBMCs. The receptors here all came from a woman aged 55-70 years in good health and CMV-seronegative.

The chain combines TRBV25-1 with TRBJ2-1; 14 bases line up with TRBD2. The germline V gene has CDR1 MGHDK and CDR2 SYGVNS. The CDR3 is made up of 16 amino acids. V trimming: 6 bases; J trimming: 9 bases; junction bases outside the gene matches: 10. In DNA, the CDR3 is TGTGCCAGCAGGGGCGCCGGGACTAGCGGGAGCCTTGAGCAGTTCTTC. It specifies CASRGAGTSGSLEQFF.

The rearrangement links TRBV7-2 to TRBJ1-5; maybe TRBD1 (5 bases). Germline assignment: CDR1 SGHTA and CDR2 FQGNSA. There are 15 residues in the CDR3. Trimming removed 2 bases from V and 6 bases from J, with 14 bases in between. The CDR3 bases are TGTGCCAGCAGCTTATTCGGGGGGGGTAGTCAGCCCCAGCATTTT. Encoded protein: CASSLFGGGSQPQHF.

The chain recombines TRBV6-5 with TRBJ1-3; D possibly corresponds to TRBD1 (6 bases). There are 15 residues in the CDR3. Germline lookup yields CDR1 MNHEY and CDR2 SVGAGI. Deletions cut 0 bases from V and 2 bases from J, with 8 bases between. CDR3 DNA sequence: TGTGCCAGCAGTTACTCGTCAGGGGCTGGAAACACCATATATTTT. Translating it yields CASSYSSGAGNTIYF.

This sequence joins TRBV28 and TRBJ1-6; D call uncertain. Per the germline V gene, CDR1 is MDHEN and CDR2 is SYDVKM. The CDR3 spans 13 residues. Trimming took off 7 bases at V and 6 bases at J, with 10 bases between the two ends. The CDR3 DNA reads TGTGCCAGCATTGCGGACTCTAATTCACCCCTCCACTTT. Protein sequence: CASIADSNSPLHF.

This chain connects TRBV18 to TRBJ2-1; 9 bases fit TRBD1. V was clipped by 3 bases and J by 1 base; unmatched bases: 1. Per the germline V gene, CDR1 is KGHSH and CDR2 is LQKENI. This CDR3 has 15 amino acids. DNA of the CDR3: TGTGCCAGCTCACCCGGGACAGGGTCCTACAATGAGCAGTTCTTC. Protein sequence: CASSPGTGSYNEQFF.

This rearrangement joins TRBV20-1 to TRBJ2-7; D is unresolved. CDR3 length: 11 residues. Per germline, CDR1 DFQATT and CDR2 SNEGSKA (reference sequence). V dropped 6 bases and J dropped 2 bases, with 8 bases sitting between them. The CDR3 sequence is CSAQNTYEQYF. CDR3 in DNA: TGCAGTGCCCAGAACACCTACGAGCAGTACTTC.

The chain carries TRBV21-1 and TRBJ2-7; no DNA check was done on the table's D call, TRBD1. TRBV21-1 is designated a pseudogene. The length of the CDR3 is 16 residues. DNA of the CDR3: TGTGCCAGCAGCCCCGGGGTCGGGTACGAAGGGGGCGGGGTTTCCTTC. It specifies CASSPGVGYEGGGVSF.

As concerns this clone: Because the CDR3's place on the DNA is in doubt, the DNA is left out and the CDR3 is given as listed by TCRdb. This chain connects TRBV30 to TRBJ2-7; the table's D call, TRBD2, was not checked against the DNA. The CDR3 adds up to 11 amino acids, both ends counted. The V gene's germline CDR1 is GTSNPN and CDR2 SVGIG (reference sequence). The CDR3 spells CAWAGGTSASV.

The J gene is TRBJ2-5, the V gene TRBV5-4; D not certain. The germline CDR1 and CDR2 sequences are SGHNT and YYREEE (reference sequence). The length of the CDR3 is 13 residues. Trimming shortened V by 2 bases and J by 4 bases, and 9 bases separated the two germline ends. CDR3 DNA sequence: TGTGCCAGCAGCTTTTCGGGTGGAGAGACCCAGTACTTC. It codes for CASSFSGGETQYF.

This chain links TRBV7-9 with TRBJ1-4; 8 positions match TRBD1. This CDR3 contains 16 residues. Germline trimming cut 1 base from V and 8 bases from J; bases unmatched to any gene: 9. CDR1 and CDR2 from the germline V gene are SEHNR and FQNEAQ (reference sequence). Written as DNA, the CDR3 is TGTGCCAGCAGCTTAGGATCAGGGGGCGCGGGCGAAAAACTGTTTTTT. Its protein product is CASSLGSGGAGEKLFF. Complete variable domain (other parts from reference TRBV7-9 and TRBJ1-4): DTGVSQNPRHKITKRGQNVTFRCDPISEHNRLYWYRQTLGQGPEFLTYFQNEAQLEKSRLLSDRFSAERPKGSFSTLEIQRTEQGDSAMYLCASSLGSGGAGEKLFFGSGTQLSVL.

The chain is built from TRBV2 and TRBJ2-2; D ambiguous. Germline lookup yields CDR1 SNHLY and CDR2 FYNNEI. Between the trimmed V and J ends, which lost 5 bases and 2 bases, there was a span of 12 bases. This CDR3 comprises 15 residues. The CDR3 reads CASSPSVTNTGELFF. The CDR3 DNA reads TGTGCCAGCAGTCCGTCAGTGACTAACACCGGGGAGCTGTTTTTT.

The rearrangement links TRBV29-1 to TRBJ1-2; possibly TRBD1 for D (5 bases). V lost 5 bases and J 4 bases, leaving 14 bases between the germline ends. Looked up from germline, CDR1 is SQVTM and CDR2 is ANQGSEA. The length of the CDR3 is 13 residues. CDR3: CSVSQGGSYGYTF. The CDR3 bases are TGCAGCGTTTCTCAGGGAGGAAGCTATGGCTACACCTTC.

The chain's CDR3 is CAIRYGASANEQFF. CDR3 in DNA: TGTGCCATCAGGTACGGAGCTAGCGCCAATGAGCAGTTCTTC. This chain connects TRBV10-3 to TRBJ2-1; D may be TRBD2 (6 bases). This CDR3 region has 14 residues. Looked up from germline, CDR1 is ENHRY and CDR2 is SYGVKD. Deletions cut 6 bases from V and 6 bases from J, with 15 bases between.

This chain connects TRBV30 to TRBJ1-1, with a weak D call TRBD1 (6 bases). Germline CDR1 is GTSNPN and CDR2 is SVGIG (reference sequence). The CDR3 totals 14 residues. V lost 4 bases, J lost 5 bases, and 17 bases lay in between. The CDR3 here is CAWKAAGVKTEAFF. The CDR3 coding sequence is TGTGCCTGGAAAGCGGCAGGGGTAAAAACTGAAGCTTTCTTT.